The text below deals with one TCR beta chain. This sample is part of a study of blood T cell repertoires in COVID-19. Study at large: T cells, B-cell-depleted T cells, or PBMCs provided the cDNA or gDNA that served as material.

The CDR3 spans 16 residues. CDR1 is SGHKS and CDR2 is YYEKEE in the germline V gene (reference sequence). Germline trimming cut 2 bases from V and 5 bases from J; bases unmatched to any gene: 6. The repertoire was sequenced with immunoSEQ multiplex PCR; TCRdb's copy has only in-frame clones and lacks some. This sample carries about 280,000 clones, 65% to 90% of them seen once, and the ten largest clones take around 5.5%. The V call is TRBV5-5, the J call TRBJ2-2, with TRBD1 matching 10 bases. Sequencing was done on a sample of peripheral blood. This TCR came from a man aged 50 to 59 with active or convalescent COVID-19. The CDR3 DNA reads TGTGCCAGCAGCTTCGACAGGGGGCTTGGGACCGGGGAGCTGTTTTTT. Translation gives CASSFDRGLGTGELFF.